This is a list of T cell receptor beta chains from one sample in a study of cytomegalovirus exposure and HLA in healthy donors. Some clones are missing from TCRdb's copy, which holds only in-frame ones; the method was immunoSEQ multiplex PCR. This table holds some 80,000 clones, 60% to 85% found once. The sequenced sample was PBMCs. These receptors all come from a man aged 35 to 55 in good health and CMV-seronegative. CDR3s include the opening cysteine and the closing phenylalanine or tryptophan. A D gene is named only where the DNA matches it firmly. The size entry is marked missing in some rows and otherwise reads once, few, many or a size class.

clone size: -
J gene: TRBJ1-1
V gene: TRBV7-3
D gene: -
CDR3 DNA: TGTGCCAGCAGCTTTATCCTCGCTTTAGTTAAGTGCACTGAAGCTTTCTTT
CDR3 protein: CASSFILALVKCTEAFF

clone size: -
J gene: TRBJ1-5
V gene: TRBV9
D gene: -
CDR3 DNA: TGTGCCAGCAGCGTAGGGGCGGGGGGCAATCAGCCCCAGCATTTT
CDR3 protein: CASSVGAGGNQPQHF

clone size: few
J gene: TRBJ1-5
V gene: TRBV28
D gene: -
CDR3 DNA: TGTGCCAGCAATCCCCCCCTAGGGGGCAATCAGCCCCAGCATTTT
CDR3 protein: CASNPPLGGNQPQHF

clone size: few
J gene: TRBJ1-3
V gene: TRBV19
D gene: -
CDR3 DNA: TGTGCCAGTAGTTTCGGTCTCGTCTCTGGAAACACCATATATTTT
CDR3 protein: CASSFGLVSGNTIYF

clone size: -
J gene: TRBJ2-4
V gene: TRBV28
D gene: TRBD1
CDR3 DNA: TGTGCCAGCAGGGAAACACAGGGGGCGGCCAAAAACATTCAGTACTTC
CDR3 protein: CASRETQGAAKNIQYF

clone size: -
J gene: TRBJ2-6
V gene: TRBV19
D gene: -
CDR3 DNA: TGTGCCAGTAGTGCCGGGTCTGGGGCCAACGGCCTGACTTTC
CDR3 protein: CASSAGSGANGLTF

clone size: once
J gene: TRBJ1-2
V gene: TRBV5-1
D gene: -
CDR3 DNA: TGCGCCAGCAGCTTGGAAAGGCAGGGGCTTGGCTACACCTTC
CDR3 protein: CASSLERQGLGYTF

clone size: -
J gene: TRBJ1-3
V gene: TRBV19
D gene: -
CDR3 DNA: TGTGCCAGTCGGCAGCAGGGGAGAGGAAACACCATATATTTT
CDR3 protein: CASRQQGRGNTIYF

clone size: -
J gene: TRBJ2-7
V gene: TRBV2
D gene: TRBD1
CDR3 DNA: TGTGCCAGCAGTGGGACAGGGGCGGCCGAGCAGTACTTC
CDR3 protein: CASSGTGAAEQYF

clone size: -
J gene: TRBJ1-1
V gene: TRBV19
D gene: -
CDR3 DNA: TGTGCCAGTAGTCAACGGGGTCGTGAAGCTTTCTTT
CDR3 protein: CASSQRGREAFF

clone size: -
J gene: TRBJ1-1
V gene: TRBV5-1
D gene: TRBD1
CDR3 DNA: TGCGCCAGCAGTCAGGGACAGCTGAGAAAGAACACTGAAGCTTTCTTT
CDR3 protein: CASSQGQLRKNTEAFF

clone size: few
J gene: TRBJ2-1
V gene: TRBV7-9
D gene: TRBD2
CDR3 DNA: TGTTCCAGCAGCTTAGCGGGACTAGCGGGAGTAGGTGAGCAGTTCTTC
CDR3 protein: CSSSLAGLAGVGEQFF

clone size: once
J gene: TRBJ2-2
V gene: TRBV19
D gene: TRBD1
CDR3 DNA: TGTGCCAGTAGTATTCCAGGGGGCGGGGAGCTGTTTTTT
CDR3 protein: CASSIPGGGELFF

clone size: once
J gene: TRBJ2-7
V gene: TRBV7-8
D gene: -
CDR3 DNA: TGTGCCAGCAGCCAAAGACTGGCCGATGTGGGCGAGCAGTACTTC
CDR3 protein: CASSQRLADVGEQYF

clone size: -
J gene: TRBJ2-2
V gene: TRBV7-3
D gene: TRBD1
CDR3 DNA: TGTGCCAGCAGCAACTTCGGACAGGGGGTCACCGGGGAGCTGTTTTTT
CDR3 protein: CASSNFGQGVTGELFF

clone size: -
J gene: TRBJ1-2
V gene: TRBV7-9
D gene: -
CDR3 DNA: TGTGCCAGCAGCCCGGGGGGTTTGAGGAATGGCTACACCTTC
CDR3 protein: CASSPGGLRNGYTF

clone size: -
J gene: TRBJ1-4
V gene: TRBV7-2
D gene: -
CDR3 DNA: TGTGCCACCCGACTGTTCATTGGGGAAAAACTGTTTTTT
CDR3 protein: CATRLFIGEKLFF

clone size: once
J gene: TRBJ2-5
V gene: TRBV30
D gene: -
CDR3 DNA: TGTGCCTGGAGTGTTTCGGAGACCCAGTACTTC
CDR3 protein: CAWSVSETQYF

clone size: -
J gene: TRBJ1-1
V gene: TRBV19
D gene: -
CDR3 DNA: TGTGCCAGTAGCCCGGACGGTGGGAGCACTGAAGCTTTCTTT
CDR3 protein: CASSPDGGSTEAFF

clone size: -
J gene: TRBJ2-2
V gene: TRBV5-6
D gene: TRBD2
CDR3 DNA: TGTGCCAGCAGCTCAAGACTAGCGGGATCGGCCGGGGAGCTGTTTTTT
CDR3 protein: CASSSRLAGSAGELFF

clone size: -
J gene: TRBJ2-1
V gene: TRBV9
D gene: TRBD2
CDR3 DNA: TGTGCCAGCAGCGCCTCCGGGACTAGCGCCAATGAGCAGTTCTTC
CDR3 protein: CASSASGTSANEQFF

clone size: -
J gene: TRBJ2-3
V gene: TRBV5-6
D gene: -
CDR3 DNA: TGTGCCAGCAGCTTGCCTGGCGGGAAGTCAGATACGCAGTATTTT
CDR3 protein: CASSLPGGKSDTQYF

clone size: once
J gene: TRBJ2-2
V gene: TRBV6-1
D gene: -
CDR3 DNA: TGTGCCAGCAGAATGAGAGAGAACACCGGGGAGCTGTTTTTT
CDR3 protein: CASRMRENTGELFF

clone size: -
J gene: TRBJ1-1
V gene: TRBV7-8
D gene: -
CDR3 DNA: TGTGCCAGCAGCTTAGGGGAGGAGAGAACTTTCTTT
CDR3 protein: CASSLGEERTFF